This T cell receptor beta chain was documented in a study of CD8+ T cells in alopecia areata. Overall study findings and caveats: Scalp clonality, along with expanded CD8+ clones among the top 100, was significantly decreased by tofacitinib.

Stated treatment: oral pan-JAK inhibitor, 5-10 mg twice daily. RNA was extracted and reverse transcribed into cDNA as the sequencing template. Generated by immunoSEQ multiplex PCR, the TCRdb table keeps only in-frame clones and is missing some. There are about 200,000 clones in the sample; 45% to 65% occur only once, and about 3.5% lies in the top ten. This clone was detected a few times. Its specificity is unknown. The CDR3 is 14 amino acids. Trimming removed 4 bases from V and 8 bases from J, with 15 bases in between. Germline-derived CDR1 and CDR2 are SGHNT and YYREEE (reference sequence). The sequences come from CD4+ T cells sorted from blood, collected at week 4, from a patient treated with tofacitinib. This clonotype was obtained from a human donor with alopecia areata. V gene TRBV5-4 combines with J gene TRBJ1-4, with D possibly being TRBD1 (5 bases). The CDR3 DNA reads as TGTGCCAGCAGCCCAGACAGTGGGAGCGAAAAACTGTTTTTT. Translated, it gives CASSPDSGSEKLFF.